This T cell receptor (beta chain) comes out of a study of T cells after yellow fever vaccination. Study-level points and caveats: Bulk-population clonotypes that are abundant could appear as contaminants in FACS-sorted repertoires.

They built TCR cDNA with 5'RACE template switching, a step that put in a universal primer site and UMIs. TCRdb called the 5' RACE reads again in MiXCR, with one record for every CDR3 protein. The sample shows some 670,000 distinct CDR3 sequences, around an eighth of them seen only once. The germline CDR1 and CDR2 sequences are MNHEY and SVGAGI. The CDR3 is made up of 15 amino acids. Trimming removed 2 bases from V and 5 bases from J; junction bases left unmatched: 4. On this clonotype itself: Its antigen is not known.

Sequenced here: PBMCs, sampled on the day of the yellow fever booster vaccination. This rearrangement joins TRBV6-5 to TRBJ2-1; 9 nucleotides match TRBD2. This clonotype originated in a man aged 25 to 40 who received the YFV17D yellow fever vaccine. The DNA for the CDR3 is TGTGCCAGCAGTTACCTAGCGGGAAGAGACAATGAGCAGTTCTTC. It specifies CASSYLAGRDNEQFF.